The present T cell receptor (beta chain) was sequenced within a study of cytomegalovirus exposure and HLA in healthy donors. On this clone itself: Its antigen is still unknown.

Broader study findings: It was taken for granted in presence/absence analyses that sequencing depth across donors was roughly uniform.

Researchers ran the PCR with 60 Vbeta and 13 Jbeta primers. Sequencing was performed with immunoSEQ multiplex PCR; in TCRdb, only in-frame clones are kept and a portion is missing. The sample holds roughly 63,000 clones, approximately 82% seen once. Germline V gene lookup returns CDR1 MGHRA and CDR2 YSYEKL. CDR3 length: 18 residues. The ends were cut back, 1 base at V and 3 bases at J, with 19 bases in the middle. The receptor was derived from a woman aged 40 to 50 in good health and CMV-seropositive. This chain uses TRBV4-1 with TRBJ2-4, with TRBD1 as a possible D gene (6 bases). What was sequenced was PBMCs. CDR3: CASSQGSQAGEVKNIQYF. CDR3 nucleotides: TGCGCCAGCAGCCAAGGGTCTCAGGCAGGGGAAGTCAAAAACATTCAGTACTTC.